This T cell receptor beta chain was captured in a study of blood T cell repertoires in COVID-19. Whole-study context: COVID-19 samples, acute and convalescent, were from the United States, Italy and Spain. Nucleic acid was either cDNA or gDNA, and it came from T cells, B-cell-depleted T cells, or PBMCs.

V was clipped by 0 bases and J by 3 bases, with 10 bases between them. The germline V gene encodes CDR1 SGDLS and CDR2 YYNGEE. The CDR3 loop spans 14 amino acids. In the original processing: Amplified reference gene primers provided the basis for estimating nucleated cell counts. Here immunoSEQ multiplex PCR was the method, and the copy in TCRdb shows in-frame clones only, minus some. V, J and clone size derive from that table, while D and trimming were established from the DNA sequence. The table has some 50,000 clones, 75% to 95% seen once. The V gene is TRBV9, the J gene TRBJ2-7; weak D call: TRBD2 (5 bases). Material: peripheral blood. This receptor was identified in a middle-aged man with acute or convalescent COVID-19. CDR3 in amino acids: CASSVASPDYEQYF. CDR3 nucleotide sequence: TGTGCCAGCAGCGTAGCTAGCCCGGACTACGAGCAGTACTTC. The variable domain in full, completed from reference TRBV9 and TRBJ2-7, reads DSGVTQTPKHLITATGQRVTLRCSPRSGDLSVYWYQQSLDQGLQFLIQYYNGEERAKGNILERFSAQQFPDLHSELNLSSLELGDSALYFCASSVASPDYEQYFGPGTRLTVT.